Listed here are 4 T cell receptor beta chains from one sample, sequenced in a study of identical twins. TCRdb passed the 5' RACE reads through MiXCR, listing each CDR3 protein once. Of about 470,000 distinct CDR3 sequences listed, 20% to 25% were seen once; the top ten hold 2.9%. In addition, the sample was reused for a study of T cells expressing NK-cell markers.

Sequenced input: CD4+ T cells sorted from blood. The receptors were sampled from a woman between 18 and 30 years old in good health.

This clonotype was recorded a few times. J is TRBJ2-5 and V is TRBV5-1; D is undetermined. The CDR3 totals 13 residues. Trimming left V 0 bases short and J 1 base short, with 4 bases between. CDR1 is SGHRS, CDR2 YFSETQ, per germline. CDR3 bases: TGCGCCAGCAGCTTGGCCTTCCAAGAGACCCAGTACTTC. Protein: CASSLAFQETQYF.

This sequence joins TRBV7-2 and TRBJ2-2; D may be TRBD2 (6 bases). Germline V gene sequence: CDR1 SGHTA, CDR2 FQGNSA. V gave up 3 bases and J gave up 1 base, with 12 bases separating them. CDR3 length: 16 residues. The CDR3 DNA reads TGTGCCAGCAGCTTGGGGCTAGCGTTGAACACCGGGGAGCTGTTTTTT. It yields the protein CASSLGLALNTGELFF.

This clonotype was counted a few times. The chain joins TRBV20-1 to TRBJ2-4, with D possibly TRBD2 on 6 matching bases. V was trimmed by 0 bases and J by 8 bases, leaving 14 bases between them. Germline CDR1 and CDR2: DFQATT and SNEGSKA (reference sequence). There are 14 residues in the CDR3. CDR3 DNA sequence: TGCAGTGCTAGAGAGGGGACGGGGGTGGACATTCAGTACTTC. Residues: CSAREGTGVDIQYF.

The genes are TRBV7-6 and TRBJ2-1, with D uncertain. The CDR3 covers 15 residues. V was pared by 5 bases and J by 6 bases, with 17 bases between. Per the germline V gene, CDR1 is SGHVS and CDR2 is FNYEAQ. Here the CDR3 reads CASSLVERSINEQFF. The CDR3 DNA follows: TGTGCCAGCAGCCTAGTGGAGCGCTCTATCAATGAGCAGTTCTTC.